This T cell receptor beta chain is drawn from a study of T-cell memory formation after mild COVID-19 (dated by TCRdb to the early 2020s). About the study as a whole: TCR sequence clusters from the two donors were largely donor specific. T-cell clones expanding and contracting after mild COVID-19 in two donors were tracked by longitudinal TCRalpha and TCRbeta repertoire sequencing. The cohort comprised two young, previously healthy adult volunteers, one female and one male.

This clonotype was seen at least ten times. The clone's antigen remains unknown. Base qualities are not at hand, and no much larger clone is one base apart. For sequencing, an Illumina NovaSeq 6000 was employed. Using 5'RACE with constant-segment primers, TCRalpha and TCRbeta cDNA libraries were constructed, with sample barcodes and unique molecular identifiers added in the process. RNA was extracted from every sample with Trizol reagent. Amplification of the libraries took two PCR steps, and the second step added a second sample barcode plus Illumina TruSeq adapters. Libraries were sequenced on an Illumina NovaSeq with 2 x 150 bp paired-end reads. Concerning the study's data processing: Demultiplexing of reads and collapsing into UMI-guided consensus sequences were performed with migec v1.2.7. With mixcr v2.1.11, UMI consensuses were aligned to TRA and TRB V and J templates and assembled into clonotypes. A clonotype was counted as expanded or contracted only if both edgeR and NoisET called the change significant, with noise models trained on biological replicates. edgeR calls used a false discovery rate-adjusted p below 0.01 and a log2 fold-change threshold of 1. PCA with hierarchical clustering of max-normalized trajectories of the 1000 most abundant clonotypes was used as exploratory dynamics analysis. Separately sequenced CD4+ and CD8+ repertoires were used to assign the CD4 or CD8 phenotype of responding clones. In-frame beta chains were kept once TCRdb had trimmed the public reads at Q25 with fastp and called clones with MiXCR. Merged by CDR3 protein, the rows form single entries marked with the most common genes and DNA. The V and J calls, along with clone size, are taken from TCRdb and not from the paper's own processing. This sample lists approximately 250,000 distinct CDR3 sequences; 16% were detected once. Roughly a fifth of the sample is taken by the ten largest.

Ficoll-Paque density gradient centrifugation was the method used to isolate PBMCs. Results and caveats for the whole study, not just this receptor: Clones contracting from day 15 to 85 had balanced CD4/CD8 phenotypes, while a second wave expanding from day 15 to 37 was biased towards CD4+. The second-wave clones that peaked on day 37 were not confirmed to be SARS-CoV-2 specific. Contracting CD4+ clones were found mainly in CM and EM memory subsets, while CD8+ clones were enriched in EMRA. Only a couple of mild cases were covered in the study, and larger cohorts including severe cases with pre-infection samples were considered necessary. Some responding clones were detected in pre-infection memory, suggesting pre-existing cross-reactive memory T cells joined the SARS-CoV-2 response.

Sequenced input: PBMCs or a T cell subset sorted from them (not recorded which). The clonotype was recovered from a man younger than 30 who had mild COVID-19 (a few samples of this study predate the infection). The sample titles of this study are shuffled in the database, so cell type and time point are left out; the donor was told from shared clones.

The CDR3 corresponds to CASSSTLQETQYF. The base sequence is TGTGCCAGCAGCTCGACTTTGCAGGAGACCCAGTACTTC. The chain couples TRBV7-9 to TRBJ2-5; the D gene lacks a confident call. CDR1 SEHNR and CDR2 FQNEAQ were looked up in the germline V gene (reference sequence). The CDR3 sequence holds 13 residues, the cysteine and phenylalanine included. Only the CDR3 DNA stays, 39 bases, in frame from base 1. The trim is 4 bases for V and 5 bases for J, with a gap of 11 bases between the germline ends.